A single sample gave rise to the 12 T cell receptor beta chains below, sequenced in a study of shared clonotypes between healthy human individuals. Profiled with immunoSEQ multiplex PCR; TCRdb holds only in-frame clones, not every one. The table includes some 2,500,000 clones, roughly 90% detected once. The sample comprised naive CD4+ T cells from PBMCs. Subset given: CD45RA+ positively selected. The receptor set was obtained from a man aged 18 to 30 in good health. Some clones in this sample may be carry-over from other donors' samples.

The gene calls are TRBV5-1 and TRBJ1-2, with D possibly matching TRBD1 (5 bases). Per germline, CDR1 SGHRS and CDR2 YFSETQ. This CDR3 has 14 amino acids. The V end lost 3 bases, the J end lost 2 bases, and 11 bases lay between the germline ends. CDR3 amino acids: CASSSGRTNYGYTF. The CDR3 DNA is TGCGCCAGCAGCTCGGGACGGACCAACTATGGCTACACCTTC.

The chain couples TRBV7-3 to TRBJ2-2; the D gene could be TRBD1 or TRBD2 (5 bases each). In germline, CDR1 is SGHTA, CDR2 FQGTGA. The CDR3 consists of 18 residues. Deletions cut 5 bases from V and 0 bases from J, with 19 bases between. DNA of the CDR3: TGTGCCAGCAGCAATGGGGCGGGCAAGTCTTCGAACACCGGGGAGCTGTTTTTT. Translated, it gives CASSNGAGKSSNTGELFF.

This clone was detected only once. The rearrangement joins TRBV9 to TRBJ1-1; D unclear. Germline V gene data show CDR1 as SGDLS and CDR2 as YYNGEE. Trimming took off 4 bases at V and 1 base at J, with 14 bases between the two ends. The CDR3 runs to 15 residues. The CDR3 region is CASSYGEYPNTEAFF. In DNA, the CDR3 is TGTGCCAGCAGCTATGGAGAATACCCGAACACTGAAGCTTTCTTT.

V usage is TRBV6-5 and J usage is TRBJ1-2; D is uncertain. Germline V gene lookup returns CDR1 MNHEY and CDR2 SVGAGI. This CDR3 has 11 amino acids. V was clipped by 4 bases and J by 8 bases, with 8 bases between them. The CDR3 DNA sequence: TGTGCCAGCAGTTCTGGGTTAGGCTACACCTTC. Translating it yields CASSSGLGYTF.

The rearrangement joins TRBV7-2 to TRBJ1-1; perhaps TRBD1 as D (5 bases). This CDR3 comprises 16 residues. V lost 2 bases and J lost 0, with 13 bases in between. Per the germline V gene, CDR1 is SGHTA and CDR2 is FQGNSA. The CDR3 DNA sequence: TGTGCCAGCAGCTTAAATGCAGGGCCCATGAACACTGAAGCTTTCTTT. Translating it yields CASSLNAGPMNTEAFF.

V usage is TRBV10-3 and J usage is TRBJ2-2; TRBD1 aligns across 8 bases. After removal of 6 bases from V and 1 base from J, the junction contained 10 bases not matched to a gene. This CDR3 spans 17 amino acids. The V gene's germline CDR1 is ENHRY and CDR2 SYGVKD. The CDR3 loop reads CAISGTGRTGNTGELFF. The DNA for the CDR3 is TGTGCCATCAGCGGGACAGGCCGAACGGGGAACACCGGGGAGCTGTTTTTT.

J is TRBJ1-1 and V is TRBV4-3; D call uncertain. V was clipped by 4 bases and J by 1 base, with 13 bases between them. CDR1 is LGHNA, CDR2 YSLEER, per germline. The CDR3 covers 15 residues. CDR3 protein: CASSRFRTANTEAFF. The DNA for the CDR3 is TGCGCCAGCAGCCGATTCAGGACGGCGAACACTGAAGCTTTCTTT.

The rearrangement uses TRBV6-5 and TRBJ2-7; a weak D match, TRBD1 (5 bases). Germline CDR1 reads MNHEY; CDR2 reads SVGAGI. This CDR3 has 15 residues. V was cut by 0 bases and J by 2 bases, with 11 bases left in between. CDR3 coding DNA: TGTGCCAGCAGTTACTCTTATAGGGGCACCTACGAGCAGTACTTC. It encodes CASSYSYRGTYEQYF.

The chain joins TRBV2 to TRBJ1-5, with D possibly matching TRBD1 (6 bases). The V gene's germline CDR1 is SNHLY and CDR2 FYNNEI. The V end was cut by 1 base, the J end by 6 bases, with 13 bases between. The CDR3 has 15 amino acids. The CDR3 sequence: CASSEEGGRGQPQHF. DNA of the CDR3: TGTGCCAGCAGTGAAGAGGGGGGCCGGGGTCAGCCCCAGCATTTT.

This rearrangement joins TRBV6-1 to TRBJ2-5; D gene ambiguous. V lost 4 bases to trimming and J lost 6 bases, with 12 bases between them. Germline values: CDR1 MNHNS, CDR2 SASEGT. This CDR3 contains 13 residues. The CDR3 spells CASSALVFQTQYF. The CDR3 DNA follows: TGTGCCAGCAGTGCTTTAGTGTTCCAGACCCAGTACTTC.

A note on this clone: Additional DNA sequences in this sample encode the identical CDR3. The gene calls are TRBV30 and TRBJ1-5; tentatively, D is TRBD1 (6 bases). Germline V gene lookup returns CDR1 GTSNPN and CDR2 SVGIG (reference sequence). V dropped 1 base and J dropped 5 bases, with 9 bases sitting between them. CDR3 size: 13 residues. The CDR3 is CAWSGDTDQPQHF. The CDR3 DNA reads TGTGCCTGGAGTGGGGACACAGATCAGCCCCAGCATTTT.

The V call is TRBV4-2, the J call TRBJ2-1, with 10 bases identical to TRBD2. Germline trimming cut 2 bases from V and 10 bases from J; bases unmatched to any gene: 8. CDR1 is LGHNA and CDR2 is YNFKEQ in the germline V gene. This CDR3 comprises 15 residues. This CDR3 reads CASSQTSGNLEEQFF. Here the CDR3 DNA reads TGTGCCAGCAGCCAAACTAGCGGGAATCTAGAAGAGCAGTTCTTC.